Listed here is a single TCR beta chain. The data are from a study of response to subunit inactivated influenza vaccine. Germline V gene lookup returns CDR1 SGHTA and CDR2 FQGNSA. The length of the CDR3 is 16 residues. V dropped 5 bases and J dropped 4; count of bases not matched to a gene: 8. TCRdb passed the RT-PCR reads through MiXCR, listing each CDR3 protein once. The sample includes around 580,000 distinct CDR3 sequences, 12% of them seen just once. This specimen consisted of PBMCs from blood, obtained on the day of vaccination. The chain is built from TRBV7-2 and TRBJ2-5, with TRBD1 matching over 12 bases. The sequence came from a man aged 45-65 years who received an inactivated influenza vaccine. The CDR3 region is CASSPTGQGARETQYF. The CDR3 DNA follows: TGTGCCAGCAGCCCGACGGGACAGGGGGCGCGAGAGACCCAGTACTTC.